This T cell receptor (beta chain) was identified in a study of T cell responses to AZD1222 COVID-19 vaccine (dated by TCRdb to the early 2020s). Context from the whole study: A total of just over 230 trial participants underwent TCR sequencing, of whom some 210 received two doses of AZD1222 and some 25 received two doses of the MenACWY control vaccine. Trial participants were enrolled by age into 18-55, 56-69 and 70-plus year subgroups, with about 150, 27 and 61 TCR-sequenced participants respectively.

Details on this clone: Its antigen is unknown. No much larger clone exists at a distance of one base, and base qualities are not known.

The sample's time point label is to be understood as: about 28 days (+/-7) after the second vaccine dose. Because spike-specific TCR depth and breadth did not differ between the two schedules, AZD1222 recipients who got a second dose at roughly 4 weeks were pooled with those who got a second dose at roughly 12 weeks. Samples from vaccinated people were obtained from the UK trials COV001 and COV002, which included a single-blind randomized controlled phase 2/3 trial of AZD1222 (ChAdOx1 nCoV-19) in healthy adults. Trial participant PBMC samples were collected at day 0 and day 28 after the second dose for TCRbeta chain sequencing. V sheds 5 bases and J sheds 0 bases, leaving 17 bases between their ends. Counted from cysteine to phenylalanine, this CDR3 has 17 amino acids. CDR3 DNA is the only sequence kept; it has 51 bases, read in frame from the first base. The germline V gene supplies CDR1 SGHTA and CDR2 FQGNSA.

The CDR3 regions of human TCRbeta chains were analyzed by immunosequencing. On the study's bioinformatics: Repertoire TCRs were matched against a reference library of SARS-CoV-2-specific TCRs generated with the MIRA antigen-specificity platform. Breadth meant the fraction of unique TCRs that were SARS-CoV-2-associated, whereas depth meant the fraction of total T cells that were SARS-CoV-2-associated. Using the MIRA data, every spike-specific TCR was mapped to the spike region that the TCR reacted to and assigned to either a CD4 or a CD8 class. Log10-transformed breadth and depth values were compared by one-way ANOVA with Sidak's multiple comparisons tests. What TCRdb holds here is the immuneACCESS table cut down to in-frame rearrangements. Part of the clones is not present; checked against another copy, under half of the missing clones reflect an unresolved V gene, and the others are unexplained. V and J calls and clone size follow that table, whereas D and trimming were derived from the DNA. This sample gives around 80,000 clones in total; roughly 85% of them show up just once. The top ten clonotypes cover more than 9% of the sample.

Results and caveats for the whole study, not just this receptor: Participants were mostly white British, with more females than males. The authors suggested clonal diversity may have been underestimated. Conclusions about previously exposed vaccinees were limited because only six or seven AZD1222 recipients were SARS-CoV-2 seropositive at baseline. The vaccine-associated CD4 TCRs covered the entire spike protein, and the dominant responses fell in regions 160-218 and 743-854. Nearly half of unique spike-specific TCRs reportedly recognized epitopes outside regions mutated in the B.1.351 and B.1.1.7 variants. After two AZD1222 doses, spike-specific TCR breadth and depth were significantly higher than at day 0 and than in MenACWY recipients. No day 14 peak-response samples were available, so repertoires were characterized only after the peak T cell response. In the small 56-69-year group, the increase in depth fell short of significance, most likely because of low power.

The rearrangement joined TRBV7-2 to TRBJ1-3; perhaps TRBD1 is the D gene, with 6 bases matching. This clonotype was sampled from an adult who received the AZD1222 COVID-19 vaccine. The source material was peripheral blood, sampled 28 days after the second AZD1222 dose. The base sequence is TGTGCCAGCAGCCGCAGCGAAACAGGGCTCTCTGGAAACACCATATATTTT. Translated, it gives CASSRSETGLSGNTIYF.